The sequence of this T cell receptor (beta chain) was determined in a study of blood T cell repertoires in COVID-19. Overall study context: Samples representing acute and convalescent COVID-19 were sourced from the United States, Italy and Spain. Sources were T cells, B-cell-depleted T cells, or PBMCs; the material itself was cDNA or gDNA.

This CDR3 contains 16 residues. Trimming took off 1 base at V and 0 bases at J, with 10 bases between the two ends. Germline V gene sequence: CDR1 MDHEN, CDR2 SYDVKM. Source study methods: Amplification of reference gene primers was used by the study to estimate nucleated cell counts. The assay was immunoSEQ multiplex PCR, and TCRdb's table has in-frame clones only and misses some. D and trimming were read from the DNA, whereas the V and J calls and clone size are those reported in that table. The sample yields tens of thousands of clones, about 80% seen once. V and J are TRBV28 and TRBJ1-3; D gene unclear. This TCR was recovered from a woman aged 70 to 79 with acute or convalescent COVID-19. Input material: peripheral blood. As DNA, the CDR3 is TGTGCCAGCAGTTTATCGCGGGTTGGCTCTGGAAACACCATATATTTT. Translation: CASSLSRVGSGNTIYF. The variable domain in full, completed from reference TRBV28 and TRBJ1-3, reads DVKVTQSSRYLVKRTGEKVFLECVQDMDHENMFWYRQDPGLGLRLIYFSYDVKMKEKGDIPEGYSVSREKKERFSLILESASTNQTSMYLCASSLSRVGSGNTIYFGEGSWLTVV.